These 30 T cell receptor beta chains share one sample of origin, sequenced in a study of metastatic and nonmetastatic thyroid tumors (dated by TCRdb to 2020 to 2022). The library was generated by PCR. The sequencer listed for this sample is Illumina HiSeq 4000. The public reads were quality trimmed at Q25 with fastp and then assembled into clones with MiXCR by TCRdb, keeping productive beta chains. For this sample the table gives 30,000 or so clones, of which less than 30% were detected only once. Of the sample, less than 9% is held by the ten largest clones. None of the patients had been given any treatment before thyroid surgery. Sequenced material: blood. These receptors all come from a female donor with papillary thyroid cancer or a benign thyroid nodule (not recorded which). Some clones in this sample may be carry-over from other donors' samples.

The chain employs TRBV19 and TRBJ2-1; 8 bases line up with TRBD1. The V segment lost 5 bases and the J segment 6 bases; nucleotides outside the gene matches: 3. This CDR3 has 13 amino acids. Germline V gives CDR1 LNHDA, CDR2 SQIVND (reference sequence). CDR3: CASSDDRGNEQFF. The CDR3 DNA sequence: TGTGCCAGTAGTGACGACAGGGGCAATGAGCAGTTCTTC.

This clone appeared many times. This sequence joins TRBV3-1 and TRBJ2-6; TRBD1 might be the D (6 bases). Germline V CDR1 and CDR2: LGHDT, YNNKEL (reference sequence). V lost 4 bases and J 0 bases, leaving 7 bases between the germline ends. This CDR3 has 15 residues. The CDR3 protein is CASSPDSSGANVLTF. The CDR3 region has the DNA TGTGCCAGCAGCCCGGACAGCTCTGGGGCCAACGTCCTGACTTTC.

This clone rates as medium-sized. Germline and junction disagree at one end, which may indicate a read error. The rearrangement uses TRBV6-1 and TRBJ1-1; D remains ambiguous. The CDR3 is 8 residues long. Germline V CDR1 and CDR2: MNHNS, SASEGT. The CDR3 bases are TGTGCCAGCAGTGCCCTAGTATTT. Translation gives CASSALVF.

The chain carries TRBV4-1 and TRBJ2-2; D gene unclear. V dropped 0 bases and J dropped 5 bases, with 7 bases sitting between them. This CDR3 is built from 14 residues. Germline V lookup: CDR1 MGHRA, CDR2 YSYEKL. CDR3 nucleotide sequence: TGCGCCAGCAGCCAAGATCGGCATACCGGGGAGCTGTTTTTT. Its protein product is CASSQDRHTGELFF.

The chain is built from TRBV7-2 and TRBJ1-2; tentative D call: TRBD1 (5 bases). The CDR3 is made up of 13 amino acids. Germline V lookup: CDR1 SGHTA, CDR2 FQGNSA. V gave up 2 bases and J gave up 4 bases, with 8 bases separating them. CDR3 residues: CASSLQGFYGYTF. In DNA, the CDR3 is TGTGCCAGCAGCTTACAGGGATTCTATGGCTACACCTTC.

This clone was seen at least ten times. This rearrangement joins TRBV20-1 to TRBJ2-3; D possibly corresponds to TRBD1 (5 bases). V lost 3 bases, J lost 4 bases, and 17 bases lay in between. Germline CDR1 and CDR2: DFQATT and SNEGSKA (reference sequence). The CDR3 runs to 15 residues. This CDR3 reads CSARGYQGDSDTQYF. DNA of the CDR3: TGCAGTGCTAGGGGCTACCAGGGTGATTCAGATACGCAGTATTTT.

The CDR3 bases are TGTGCCAGCAGCTCAAACGTAGCGGGGGCCACAGATACGCAGTATTTT. As protein: CASSSNVAGATDTQYF. V is TRBV11-2 and J is TRBJ2-3; the match to TRBD2 covers 9 bases. The CDR3 totals 16 residues. V lost 4 bases, J lost 2 bases, and 7 bases stayed unmatched. CDR1 is SGHAT, CDR2 FQNNGV, per germline.

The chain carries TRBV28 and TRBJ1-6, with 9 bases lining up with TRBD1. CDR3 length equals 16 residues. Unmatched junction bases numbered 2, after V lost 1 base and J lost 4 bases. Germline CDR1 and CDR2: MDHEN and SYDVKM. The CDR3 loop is CASSLYRGLYNSPLHF. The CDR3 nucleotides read TGTGCCAGCAGTTTATACAGGGGGCTGTATAATTCACCCCTCCACTTT.

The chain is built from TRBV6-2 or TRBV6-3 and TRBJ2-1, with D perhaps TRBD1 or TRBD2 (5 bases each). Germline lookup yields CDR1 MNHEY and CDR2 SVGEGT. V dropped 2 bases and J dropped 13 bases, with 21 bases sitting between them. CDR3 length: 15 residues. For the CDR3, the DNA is TGTGCCAGCAGTTACGGTTCAGGGCGGGTCTGTGATCAGTTCTTC. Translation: CASSYGSGRVCDQFF.

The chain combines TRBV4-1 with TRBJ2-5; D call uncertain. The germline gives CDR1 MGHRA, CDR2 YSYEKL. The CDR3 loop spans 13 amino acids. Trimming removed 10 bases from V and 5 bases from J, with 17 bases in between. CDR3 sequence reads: CANIQGTRETQYF. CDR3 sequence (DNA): TGCGCCAACATCCAAGGAACTCGGGAGACCCAGTACTTC.

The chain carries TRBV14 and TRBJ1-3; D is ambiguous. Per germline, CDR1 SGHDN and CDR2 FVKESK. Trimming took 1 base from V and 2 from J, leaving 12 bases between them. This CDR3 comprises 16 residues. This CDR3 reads CASSQGIANPGNTIYF. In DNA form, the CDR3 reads TGTGCCAGCAGCCAAGGCATAGCGAATCCTGGAAACACCATATATTTT.

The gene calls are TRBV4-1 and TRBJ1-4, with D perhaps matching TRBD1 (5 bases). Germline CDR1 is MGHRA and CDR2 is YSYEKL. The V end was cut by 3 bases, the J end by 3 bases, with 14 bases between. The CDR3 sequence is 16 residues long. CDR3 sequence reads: CASSHQRSGANEKLFF. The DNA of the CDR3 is TGCGCCAGCAGCCATCAAAGGTCGGGGGCTAATGAAAAACTGTTTTTT.

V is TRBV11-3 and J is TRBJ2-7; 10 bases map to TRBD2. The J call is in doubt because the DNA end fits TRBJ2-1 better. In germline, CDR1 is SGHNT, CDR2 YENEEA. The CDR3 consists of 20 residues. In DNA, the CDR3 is TGTGCCAGCAGCTTAGGGTATCGGGCTAGCGGGAGAAGGTCCTACAATGAGCAGTTCTTC. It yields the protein CASSLGYRASGRRSYNEQFF.

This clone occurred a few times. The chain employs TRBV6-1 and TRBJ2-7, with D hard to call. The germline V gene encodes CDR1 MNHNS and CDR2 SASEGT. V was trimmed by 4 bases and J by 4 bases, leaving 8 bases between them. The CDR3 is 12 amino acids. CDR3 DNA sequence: TGTGCCAGCAGTGCCCCAGCGTACGAGCAGTACTTC. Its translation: CASSAPAYEQYF.

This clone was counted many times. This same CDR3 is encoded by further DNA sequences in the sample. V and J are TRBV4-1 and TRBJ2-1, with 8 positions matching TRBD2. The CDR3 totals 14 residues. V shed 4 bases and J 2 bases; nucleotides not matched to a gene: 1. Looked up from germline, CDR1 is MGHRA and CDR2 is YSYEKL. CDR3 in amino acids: CASSLGLAYNEQFF. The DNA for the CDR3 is TGCGCCAGCAGCCTGGGACTAGCCTACAATGAGCAGTTCTTC.

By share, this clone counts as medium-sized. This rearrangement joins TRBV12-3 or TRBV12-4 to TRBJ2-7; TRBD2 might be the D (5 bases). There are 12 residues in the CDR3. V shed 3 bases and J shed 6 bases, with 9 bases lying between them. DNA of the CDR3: TGTGCCAGCAGTTTGAGAGGGTTCGAGCAGTACTTC. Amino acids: CASSLRGFEQYF.

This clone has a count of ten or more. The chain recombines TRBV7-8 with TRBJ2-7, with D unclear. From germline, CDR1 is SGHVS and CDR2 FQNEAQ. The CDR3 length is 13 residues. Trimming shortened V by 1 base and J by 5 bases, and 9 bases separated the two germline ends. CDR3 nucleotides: TGTGCCAGCAGCTTAGGGCTCAGAAACGAGCAGTACTTC. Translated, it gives CASSLGLRNEQYF. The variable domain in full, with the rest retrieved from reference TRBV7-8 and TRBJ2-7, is GAGVSQSPRYKVAKRGQDVALRCDPISGHVSLFWYQQALGQGPEFLTYFQNEAQLDKSGLPSDRFFAERPEGSVSTLKIQRTQQEDSAVYLCASSLGLRNEQYFGPGTRLTVT.

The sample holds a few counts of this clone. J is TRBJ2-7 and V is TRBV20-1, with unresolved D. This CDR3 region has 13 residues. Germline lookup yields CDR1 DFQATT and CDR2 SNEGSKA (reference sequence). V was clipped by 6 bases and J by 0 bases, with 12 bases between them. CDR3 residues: CSASPQNSYEQYF. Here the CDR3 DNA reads TGCAGTGCCAGCCCCCAAAACTCCTACGAGCAGTACTTC.

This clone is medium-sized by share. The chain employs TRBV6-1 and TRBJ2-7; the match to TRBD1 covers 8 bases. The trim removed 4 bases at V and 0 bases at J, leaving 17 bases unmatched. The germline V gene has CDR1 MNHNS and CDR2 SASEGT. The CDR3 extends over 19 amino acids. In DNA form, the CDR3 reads TGTGCCAGCAGTGGCTGGACAGGGTTCAATAGTATTCGCTCCTACGAGCAGTACTTC. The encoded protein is CASSGWTGFNSIRSYEQYF.

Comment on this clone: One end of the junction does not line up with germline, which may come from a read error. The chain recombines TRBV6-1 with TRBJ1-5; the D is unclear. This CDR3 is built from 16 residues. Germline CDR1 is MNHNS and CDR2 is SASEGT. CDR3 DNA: TGTGCCAGCAGTACACTAATGACACGGTGGAGTCAGCACCAGCATTTT. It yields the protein CASSTLMTRWSQHQHF.

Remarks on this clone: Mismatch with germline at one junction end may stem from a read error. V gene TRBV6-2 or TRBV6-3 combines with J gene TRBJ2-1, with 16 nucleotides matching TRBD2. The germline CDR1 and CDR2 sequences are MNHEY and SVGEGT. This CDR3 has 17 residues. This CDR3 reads CASRGLAGGSYYNEQSF. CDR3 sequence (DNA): TGTGCCAGCAGGGGACTAGCGGGAGGGAGCTACTACAATGAGCAGTCCTTC.

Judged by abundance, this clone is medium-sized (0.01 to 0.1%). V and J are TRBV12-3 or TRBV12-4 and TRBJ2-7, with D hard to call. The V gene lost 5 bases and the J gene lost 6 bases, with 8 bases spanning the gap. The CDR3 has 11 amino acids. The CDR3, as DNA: TGTGCCAGCAGTCCCCCGGGCGAGCAGTACTTC. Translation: CASSPPGEQYF.

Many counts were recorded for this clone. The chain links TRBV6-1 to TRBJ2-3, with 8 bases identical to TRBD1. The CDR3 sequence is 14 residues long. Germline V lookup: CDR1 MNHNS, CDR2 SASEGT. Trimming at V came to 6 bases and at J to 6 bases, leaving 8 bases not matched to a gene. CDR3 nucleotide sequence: TGTGCCAGCAGCAGGGACAGGAAGATCGATACGCAGTATTTT. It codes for CASSRDRKIDTQYF.

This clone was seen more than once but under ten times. CDR3: CASSEPIVRSYNEQFF. In nucleotides, the CDR3 is TGCGCCAGCAGTGAACCTATCGTGAGGTCCTACAATGAGCAGTTCTTC. V and J are TRBV10-1 and TRBJ2-1; D ambiguous. V lost 3 bases, J lost 1 base, and 13 bases lay in between. The CDR3 consists of 16 residues. CDR1 and CDR2 (germline): WNHNN, SYGVQD (reference sequence).

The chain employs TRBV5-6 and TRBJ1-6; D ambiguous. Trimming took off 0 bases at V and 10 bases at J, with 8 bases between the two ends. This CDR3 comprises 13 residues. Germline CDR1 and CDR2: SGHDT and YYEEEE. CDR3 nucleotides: TGTGCCAGCAGCTTGGTTAGCGGATCACCCCTCCACTTT. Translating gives CASSLVSGSPLHF. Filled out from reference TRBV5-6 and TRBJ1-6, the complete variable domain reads DAGVTQSPTHLIKTRGQQVTLRCSPKSGHDTVSWYQQALGQGPQFIFQYYEEEERQRGNFPDRFSGHQFPNYSSELNVNALLLGDSALYLCASSLVSGSPLHFGNGTRLTVT.

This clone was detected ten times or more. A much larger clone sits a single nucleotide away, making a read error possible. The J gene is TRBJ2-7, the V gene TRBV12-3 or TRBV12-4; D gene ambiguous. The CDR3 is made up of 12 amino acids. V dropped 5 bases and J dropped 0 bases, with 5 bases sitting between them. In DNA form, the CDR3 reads TGTGCCAGCAGTAAAAACTCCTACGAGCAGTACTTC. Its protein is CASSKNSYEQYF.

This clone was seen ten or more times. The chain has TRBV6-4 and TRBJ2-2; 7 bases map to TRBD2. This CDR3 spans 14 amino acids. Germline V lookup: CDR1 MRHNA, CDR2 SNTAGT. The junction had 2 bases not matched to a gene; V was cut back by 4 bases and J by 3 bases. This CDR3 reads CASSASGDTGELFF. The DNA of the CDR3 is TGTGCCAGCAGTGCTAGCGGAGACACCGGGGAGCTGTTTTTT.

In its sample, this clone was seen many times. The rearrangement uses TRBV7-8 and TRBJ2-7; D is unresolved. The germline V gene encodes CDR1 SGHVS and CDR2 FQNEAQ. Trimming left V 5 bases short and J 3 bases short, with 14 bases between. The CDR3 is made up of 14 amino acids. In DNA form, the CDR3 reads TGTGCCAGCAGCCCTCGACTGCCCGGCTACGAGCAGTACTTC. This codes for CASSPRLPGYEQYF. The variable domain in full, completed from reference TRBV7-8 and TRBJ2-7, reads GAGVSQSPRYKVAKRGQDVALRCDPISGHVSLFWYQQALGQGPEFLTYFQNEAQLDKSGLPSDRFFAERPEGSVSTLKIQRTQQEDSAVYLCASSPRLPGYEQYFGPGTRLTVT.

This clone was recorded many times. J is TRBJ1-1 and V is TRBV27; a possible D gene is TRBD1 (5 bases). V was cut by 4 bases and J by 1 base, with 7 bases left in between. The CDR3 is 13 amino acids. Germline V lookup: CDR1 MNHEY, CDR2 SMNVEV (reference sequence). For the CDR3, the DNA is TGTGCCAGCAGTTGGGGCCAGAACACTGAAGCTTTCTTT. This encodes CASSWGQNTEAFF.

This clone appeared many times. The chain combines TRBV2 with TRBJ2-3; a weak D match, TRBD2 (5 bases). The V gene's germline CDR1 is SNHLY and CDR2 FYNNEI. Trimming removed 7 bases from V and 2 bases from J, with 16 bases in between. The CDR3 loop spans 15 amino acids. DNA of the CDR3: TGTGCCAGCACCCGCGGGTCTAAAACCACAGATACGCAGTATTTT. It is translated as CASTRGSKTTDTQYF.